This T cell receptor beta chain emerged from a study of sequential checkpoint blockade in melanoma. Study-level background: TCRβ was sequenced from DNA of approximately 92 pretreatment tumors. More than 20 patients had tumor biopsies before treatment and at week 13. General study points: In arm A, pretreatment tumor clonality was associated with response.

CDR1 and CDR2 (germline): MNHGY, SAAAGT. CDR3 length: 12 amino acids. The V end lost 2 bases, the J end lost 12 bases, and 11 bases lay between the germline ends. Profiling relied on immunoSEQ multiplex PCR, and the TCRdb table lists in-frame clones only, not all of them. The repertoire holds fewer than 3,500 clones, with about 20% as singletons. Described treatment: randomized to nivolumab then ipilimumab (arm A) or the reverse (arm B). This clone turned up a few times. Its antigen remains unknown. This sequence was found in a human donor with melanoma. The chain joins TRBV6-8 to TRBJ2-4; no firm D call. Sequences were derived from tumor tissue (inferred from file names), sampled from a patient given nivolumab and ipilimumab in sequence. The CDR3 spells CASSYNEFTQYF. As DNA, the CDR3 is TGTGCCAGCAGTTACAACGAGTTCACTCAGTACTTC.